Listed here are 22 T cell receptor beta chains from one sample, sequenced in a study of blood T cell repertoires in COVID-19 (dated by TCRdb to the early 2020s). Receptor amplification or capture employed the immunoSEQ multiplex PCR assay. This is the immuneACCESS table as TCRdb keeps it, with only in-frame sequences that have V and J called. A part of the clones is gone; compared with another copy, unresolved V genes explain less than half, and the rest is unexplained. The sample contains about 240,000 clones, 85% to 90% of them found a single time. The top ten hold 0.99% of the sample. The sequenced sample consisted of peripheral blood. These receptors were collected from a woman aged 40 to 50 who had recovered from COVID-19.

V usage is TRBV5-4 and J usage is TRBJ2-7, with 10 nucleotides matching TRBD2. This CDR3 has 15 residues. The V segment lost 1 base and the J segment 6 bases; nucleotides outside the gene matches: 7. Germline lookup yields CDR1 SGHNT and CDR2 YYREEE (reference sequence). CDR3 region: CASSLRASGSREQYF. In DNA, the CDR3 is TGTGCCAGCAGCTTGCGGGCTAGCGGGAGTCGCGAGCAGTACTTC. Full variable domain (outside the CDR3, taken from reference TRBV5-4 and TRBJ2-7): ETGVTQSPTHLIKTRGQQVTLRCSSQSGHNTVSWYQQALGQGPQFIFQYYREEENGRGNFPPRFSGLQFPNYSSELNVNALELDDSALYLCASSLRASGSREQYFGPGTRLTVT.

The gene calls are TRBV10-1 and TRBJ1-1; D is unresolved. The CDR3 runs 13 residues. From germline, CDR1 is WNHNN and CDR2 SYGVQD (reference sequence). V gave up 4 bases and J gave up 1 base, with 7 bases separating them. The CDR3: CASSVKPNTEAFF. CDR3 DNA: TGCGCCAGCAGTGTAAAGCCGAACACTGAAGCTTTCTTT.

The chain is built from TRBV7-9 and TRBJ2-2, with 11 bases matching TRBD2. V lost 5 bases to trimming and J lost 1 base; unmatched junction nucleotides: 6. Germline V gene data show CDR1 as SEHNR and CDR2 as FQNEAQ (reference sequence). CDR3 size: 17 residues. The CDR3 reads CASSRGLAGLNTGELFF. CDR3 sequence (DNA): TGTGCCAGCAGCCGCGGACTAGCGGGTCTGAACACCGGGGAGCTGTTTTTT.

The V call is TRBV5-4, the J call TRBJ1-2, with D possibly TRBD1 on 6 matching bases. In germline, CDR1 is SGHNT, CDR2 YYREEE (reference sequence). The CDR3 runs 13 residues. V was trimmed by 4 bases and J by 2 bases, leaving 9 bases between them. The DNA for the CDR3 is TGTGCCAGCAGCCAGGACAGCAACTATGGCTACACCTTC. It yields the protein CASSQDSNYGYTF.

The rearrangement joins TRBV5-6 to TRBJ1-4; TRBD1 matches 7 bases. The CDR3 is 16 amino acids. Germline values: CDR1 SGHDT, CDR2 YYEEEE. V lost 0 bases to trimming and J lost 4 bases; unmatched junction nucleotides: 6. CDR3 in DNA: TGTGCCAGCAGCTTGGGTCAGGGGGTCGGTAATGAAAAACTGTTTTTT. The encoded protein is CASSLGQGVGNEKLFF.

The chain links TRBV12-2 to TRBJ2-5; the tabulated D call, TRBD2, remains unverified against the DNA. TRBV12-2 corresponds to a pseudogene. The length of the CDR3 is 18 residues. For the CDR3, the DNA is TGTGCAAGTCGCCTAACTTCTGCTGGGGAGGGGCCCCAAGAGACCCAGTACTTC. It specifies CASRLTSAGEGPQETQYF.

This rearrangement joins TRBV27 to TRBJ1-4, with 7 bases aligning to TRBD1. The J segment lost 7 bases and the V segment lost 6 bases, leaving 11 bases of the junction unmatched. The CDR3 has 15 residues. The germline V gene encodes CDR1 MNHEY and CDR2 SMNVEV (reference sequence). The CDR3 loop is CASRTRQGLGEKLFF. CDR3 nucleotides: TGTGCCAGCAGGACCCGACAGGGACTGGGTGAAAAACTGTTTTTT.

The V gene is TRBV19, the J gene TRBJ1-2; possible D gene TRBD1, 6 bases. V shed 7 bases and J shed 0 bases, with 12 bases lying between them. CDR3 length: 14 amino acids. Germline V gene data show CDR1 as LNHDA and CDR2 as SQIVND (reference sequence). The CDR3 nucleotides read TGTGCCAGTACCCTACAGGGTTCTAACTATGGCTACACCTTC. This encodes CASTLQGSNYGYTF.

The chain has TRBV6-5 and TRBJ1-3; weak D call: TRBD1 (6 bases). V lost 5 bases and J lost 0, with 11 bases in between. Germline V gene data show CDR1 as MNHEY and CDR2 as SVGAGI. This CDR3 spans 15 amino acids. The CDR3 sequence is CASSPRGHSGNTIYF. Here the CDR3 DNA reads TGTGCCAGCAGTCCCAGGGGCCACTCTGGAAACACCATATATTTT.

The chain carries TRBV5-1 and TRBJ2-5; the match to TRBD1 covers 8 bases. The CDR3 spans 14 residues. The germline V gene has CDR1 SGHRS and CDR2 YFSETQ. V dropped 2 bases and J dropped 5; count of bases not matched to a gene: 5. The chain's CDR3 is CASSFNTGGETQYF. The CDR3 nucleotides are TGCGCCAGCAGCTTTAATACAGGGGGGGAGACCCAGTACTTC.

This chain links TRBV5-1 with TRBJ2-1, with 7 bases aligning to TRBD2. CDR3 size: 13 residues. Germline-derived CDR1 and CDR2 are SGHRS and YFSETQ. The V gene end was trimmed by 3 bases and the J gene end by 8 bases; junction bases not matched to a gene: 5. CDR3: CASSSGTIYEQFF. The CDR3 DNA is TGCGCCAGCAGCTCAGGGACTATCTATGAGCAGTTCTTC.

This chain links TRBV9 with TRBJ2-3; no firm D call. The CDR3 has 12 amino acids. V was cut by 4 bases and J by 4 bases, with 7 bases left in between. Germline CDR1 SGDLS, CDR2 YYNGEE. This CDR3 is CASSPGSDTQYF. DNA of the CDR3: TGTGCCAGCAGCCCCGGTTCAGATACGCAGTATTTT. Together with reference TRBV9 and TRBJ2-3, the CDR3 gives the full variable domain: DSGVTQTPKHLITATGQRVTLRCSPRSGDLSVYWYQQSLDQGLQFLIQYYNGEERAKGNILERFSAQQFPDLHSELNLSSLELGDSALYFCASSPGSDTQYFGPGTRLTVL.

The gene calls are TRBV27 and TRBJ2-7; TRBD2 matches at 8 bases. Trimming cost V 6 bases and J 0 bases; bases outside gene matches: 4. The CDR3 is made up of 14 amino acids. Germline CDR1 MNHEY, CDR2 SMNVEV (reference sequence). CDR3 region: CASRRAGASYEQYF. CDR3 in DNA: TGTGCCAGCAGACGAGCGGGAGCCTCCTACGAGCAGTACTTC.

The rearrangement uses TRBV7-3 and TRBJ2-6; no clear D. The V gene lost 2 bases and the J gene lost 4 bases, with 6 bases spanning the gap. Germline V CDR1 and CDR2: SGHTA, FQGTGA. The CDR3 loop spans 14 amino acids. DNA of the CDR3: TGTGCCAGCAGCTTATCTACCGGGGCCAACGTCCTGACTTTC. This codes for CASSLSTGANVLTF.

The chain couples TRBV6-5 to TRBJ1-1; TRBD1 aligns across 8 bases. The CDR3 consists of 16 residues. J lost 4 bases, V lost 4 bases, and 11 bases had no gene match. The germline CDR1 and CDR2 sequences are MNHEY and SVGAGI. The CDR3 is CASSFISTTGGTEAFF. The CDR3 coding sequence is TGTGCCAGCAGTTTTATTTCCACAACAGGGGGCACTGAAGCTTTCTTT.

V gene TRBV5-1 combines with J gene TRBJ1-3, with a tentative D call TRBD1 (5 bases). From germline, CDR1 is SGHRS and CDR2 YFSETQ. Trimming pared 3 bases from V and 0 bases from J, leaving 16 bases between. The CDR3 has 17 amino acids. CDR3 protein: CASSSGDFPSSGNTIYF. In DNA, the CDR3 is TGCGCCAGCAGCTCGGGGGACTTTCCCAGCTCTGGAAACACCATATATTTT.

The chain couples TRBV10-3 to TRBJ1-4; tentative D call: TRBD1 (6 bases). The CDR3 runs to 13 residues. Per the germline V gene, CDR1 is ENHRY and CDR2 is SYGVKD. The germline V and J ends were trimmed by 9 bases and 3 bases, with 11 bases remaining between them. The CDR3: CAMGAEANEKLFF. The CDR3 bases are TGTGCCATGGGGGCGGAAGCTAATGAAAAACTGTTTTTT.

The chain uses TRBV5-6 and TRBJ1-4, with D perhaps TRBD1 (5 bases). The germline V gene encodes CDR1 SGHDT and CDR2 YYEEEE. The V gene lost 4 bases and the J gene lost 7 bases, with 8 bases spanning the gap. The CDR3 has 12 amino acids. CDR3 residues: CASSPGGEKLFF. The CDR3, as DNA: TGTGCCAGCAGCCCGGGGGGTGAAAAACTGTTTTTT.

The chain joins TRBV24-1 to TRBJ2-7; D possibly corresponds to TRBD1 (6 bases). The germline V gene has CDR1 KGHDR and CDR2 SFDVKD. CDR3 length equals 15 residues. Trimming left V 0 bases short and J 2 bases short, with 10 bases between. DNA of the CDR3: TGTGCCACCAGTGATTTGAGGGCAGGGGCCTACGAGCAGTACTTC. Translating gives CATSDLRAGAYEQYF.

The chain uses TRBV19 and TRBJ1-6; 7 nucleotides match TRBD1. This CDR3 has 16 amino acids. The V gene end was trimmed by 3 bases and the J gene end by 0 bases; junction bases not matched to a gene: 2. CDR1 is LNHDA, CDR2 SQIVND, per germline (reference sequence). CDR3 sequence (DNA): TGTGCCAGTAGTATTGGGGACAGCTCCTATAATTCACCCCTCCACTTT. This translates into CASSIGDSSYNSPLHF.

CDR3 DNA sequence: TGTGCCAGCAGCACCCAGACAGGGGGGGACGAGCAGTACTTC. Its translation is CASSTQTGGDEQYF. This sequence joins TRBV9 and TRBJ2-7; 9 nucleotides line up with TRBD1. This CDR3 has 14 amino acids. J lost 5 bases, V lost 4 bases, and 7 bases had no gene match. The V gene's germline CDR1 is SGDLS and CDR2 YYNGEE.

This sequence joins TRBV5-4 and TRBJ1-1, with 7 positions matching TRBD1. The CDR3 sequence is 15 residues long. CDR1 and CDR2 from the germline V gene are SGHNT and YYREEE (reference sequence). The V segment lost 4 bases and the J segment 0 bases; nucleotides outside the gene matches: 6. For the CDR3, the DNA is TGTGCCAGCAGCACCCCACAGGGGCTGAACACTGAAGCTTTCTTT. Its translation is CASSTPQGLNTEAFF.